This entry is about one T cell receptor beta chain. The sample originates from a study of blood T cell repertoires in COVID-19. Looking at the study overall: Whether acute or convalescent, the COVID-19 samples came from the United States, Italy and Spain. The cDNA or gDNA used as material had been derived from T cells, B-cell-depleted T cells, or PBMCs.

Methods used by the authors: How many nucleated cells were present was estimated from reference gene primer amplification. Only in-frame clones appear in the TCRdb table, and some are missing; sequencing was by immunoSEQ multiplex PCR. That table gives V, J and clone size, and the DNA gave D and trimming. The table has around 200,000 clones, around 80% seen once. V dropped 3 bases and J dropped 10 bases, with 25 bases sitting between them. CDR1 is SGHNT, CDR2 YYREEE, per germline (reference sequence). This CDR3 has 16 amino acids. The chain has TRBV5-4 and TRBJ1-2; no clear D gene. This clonotype was sampled from a human donor in a cohort sampled during active COVID-19. The sequencing sample was made of peripheral blood. The CDR3 is CASSSNTAVRSRLYTF. CDR3 DNA: TGTGCCAGCAGCTCAAACACCGCCGTTAGGAGCCGCCTCTACACCTTC.